These 14 T cell receptor beta chains came from one sample sequenced in a study of OX40 agonist ivuxolimab in advanced cancers. Method: immunoSEQ multiplex PCR; TCRdb's copy keeps in-frame clones and lacks some. The repertoire includes 67,000 or so clones, 86% of them detected once, and 2.8% sits in the top ten. Specimen: CD4+ or CD8+ T cells sorted from blood, collected in a trial of the OX40 agonist ivuxolimab. The receptors were sampled from an adult with an advanced solid tumor such as melanoma, head and neck, liver or kidney cancer.

This chain connects TRBV5-4 to TRBJ2-3; D unclear. CDR1 is SGHNT and CDR2 is YYREEE in the germline V gene (reference sequence). This CDR3 has 12 residues. Trimming shortened V by 4 bases and J by 3 bases, and 6 bases separated the two germline ends. CDR3 protein: CASSVETDTQYF. The CDR3 DNA is TGTGCCAGCAGCGTGGAAACAGATACGCAGTATTTT.

The gene calls are TRBV9 and TRBJ2-1; the D is unclear. The CDR3 consists of 12 residues. Germline assignment: CDR1 SGDLS and CDR2 YYNGEE. Trimming took off 0 bases at V and 8 bases at J, with 6 bases between the two ends. CDR3 residues: CASSVATDEQFF. CDR3 nucleotide sequence: TGTGCCAGCAGCGTAGCCACGGATGAGCAGTTCTTC.

The rearrangement links TRBV5-4 to TRBJ1-2; D remains ambiguous. CDR1 SGHNT and CDR2 YYREEE come from the germline V gene (reference sequence). V was cut by 0 bases and J by 2 bases, with 5 bases left in between. This CDR3 contains 13 residues. CDR3 residues: CASSLDGNYGYTF. In DNA form, the CDR3 reads TGTGCCAGCAGCTTGGACGGAAACTATGGCTACACCTTC.

The gene calls are TRBV18 and TRBJ2-7; 7 bases line up with TRBD1. J lost 3 bases, V lost 2 bases, and 7 bases had no gene match. This CDR3 comprises 15 residues. CDR1 and CDR2 from the germline V gene are KGHSH and LQKENI. This chain's CDR3 is CASSPSRQGVYEQYF. Written as DNA, the CDR3 is TGTGCCAGCTCACCAAGTCGGCAGGGGGTCTACGAGCAGTACTTC.

The chain couples TRBV5-5 to TRBJ1-6; D possibly corresponds to TRBD1 (5 bases). Germline CDR1 and CDR2: SGHKS and YYEKEE (reference sequence). CDR3 length: 16 amino acids. Trimming took off 0 bases at V and 10 bases at J, with 17 bases between the two ends. CDR3 in amino acids: CASSLAVTVGFSPLHF. DNA of the CDR3: TGTGCCAGCAGCTTGGCCGTGACAGTGGGGTTCTCACCCCTCCACTTT.

This clone appeared once. This chain connects TRBV7-3 to TRBJ2-3, with D possibly matching TRBD2 (6 bases). Germline CDR1 is SGHTA and CDR2 is FQGTGA. The CDR3 is 13 residues long. V shed 6 bases and J shed 6 bases, with 13 bases lying between them. CDR3 nucleotides: TGTGCCAGCAGTCGGGAGCTAGCGGATACGCAGTATTTT. This codes for CASSRELADTQYF.

This clone was seen a single time. The CDR3 loop is CASSLYSGEGTGELFF. Written as DNA, the CDR3 is TGTGCCAGCAGCTTATATTCAGGGGAAGGCACCGGGGAGCTGTTTTTT. This rearrangement joins TRBV7-2 to TRBJ2-2; possible D gene TRBD1, 6 bases. Deletions cut 2 bases from V and 4 bases from J, with 14 bases between. The CDR3 contains 16 residues. CDR1 is SGHTA and CDR2 is FQGNSA in the germline V gene.

J is TRBJ2-6 and V is TRBV9; D ambiguous. Germline CDR1 SGDLS, CDR2 YYNGEE. This CDR3 is 14 amino acids long. Between the trimmed V and J ends, which lost 7 bases and 5 bases, there was a span of 13 bases. The CDR3 protein is CASGPLTRANVLTF. The DNA of the CDR3 is TGTGCCAGCGGTCCTTTAACTCGGGCCAACGTCCTGACTTTC.

The chain employs TRBV6-1 and TRBJ2-4, with TRBD1 identical over 9 bases. The ends lost 1 base at V and 3 bases at J; junction bases unmatched: 7. The CDR3 extends over 17 amino acids. CDR1 and CDR2 (germline): MNHNS, SASEGT. The DNA of the CDR3 is TGTGCCAGCAGTGAAGTCACAGGGGGCCTATTCAAAAACATTCAGTACTTC. Translated: CASSEVTGGLFKNIQYF.

The genes are TRBV7-2 and TRBJ1-1; D may be TRBD1 (5 bases). This CDR3 is 14 amino acids long. Germline V gene sequence: CDR1 SGHTA, CDR2 FQGNSA. Trimming took off 0 bases at V and 10 bases at J, with 15 bases between the two ends. The CDR3 reads CASSLAPGMLTAFF. The DNA of the CDR3 is TGTGCCAGCAGCTTAGCCCCAGGGATGCTTACAGCTTTCTTT. Supplemented by reference TRBV7-2 and TRBJ1-1, the full variable domain reads GAGVSQSPSNKVTEKGKDVELRCDPISGHTALYWYRQSLGQGLEFLIYFQGNSAPDKSGLPSDRFSAERTGGSVSTLTIQRTQQEDSAVYLCASSLAPGMLTAFFGQGTRLTVV.

The chain carries TRBV5-1 and TRBJ2-6; D remains unclear. This CDR3 is built from 14 residues. Deletions cut 3 bases from V and 4 bases from J, with 8 bases between. The germline V gene encodes CDR1 SGHRS and CDR2 YFSETQ. The CDR3 loop is CASSSIGGANVLTF. The DNA of the CDR3 is TGCGCCAGCAGCTCAATTGGAGGGGCCAACGTCCTGACTTTC.

The gene calls are TRBV10-3 and TRBJ1-1, with a tentative D call TRBD1 (6 bases). Trimming stripped 2 bases from V and 0 bases from J, with 7 bases between. CDR1 ENHRY and CDR2 SYGVKD come from the germline V gene. The length of the CDR3 is 14 residues. CDR3 nucleotide sequence: TGTGCCATCAGTGAGACAGGGATGAACACTGAAGCTTTCTTT. Protein sequence: CAISETGMNTEAFF.

The chain joins TRBV7-2 to TRBJ2-1, with 7 bases aligning to TRBD2. The CDR3 totals 14 residues. Trimming at V came to 2 bases and at J to 6 bases, leaving 4 bases not matched to a gene. Germline loops: CDR1 SGHTA, CDR2 FQGNSA. The CDR3 reads CASSLRGVGNEQFF. DNA for the CDR3: TGTGCCAGCAGCTTACGGGGGGTTGGCAATGAGCAGTTCTTC.

This clone was detected a few times. The rearrangement links TRBV4-3 to TRBJ1-6; D is perhaps TRBD1 (5 bases). The CDR3 has 18 amino acids. From germline, CDR1 is LGHNA and CDR2 YSLEER. Trimming pared 0 bases from V and 8 bases from J, leaving 20 bases between. CDR3 sequence (DNA): TGCGCCAGCAGCCAAGATTGGCGAGGAGGGGAGTGGGATTCACCCCTCCACTTT. It encodes CASSQDWRGGEWDSPLHF.